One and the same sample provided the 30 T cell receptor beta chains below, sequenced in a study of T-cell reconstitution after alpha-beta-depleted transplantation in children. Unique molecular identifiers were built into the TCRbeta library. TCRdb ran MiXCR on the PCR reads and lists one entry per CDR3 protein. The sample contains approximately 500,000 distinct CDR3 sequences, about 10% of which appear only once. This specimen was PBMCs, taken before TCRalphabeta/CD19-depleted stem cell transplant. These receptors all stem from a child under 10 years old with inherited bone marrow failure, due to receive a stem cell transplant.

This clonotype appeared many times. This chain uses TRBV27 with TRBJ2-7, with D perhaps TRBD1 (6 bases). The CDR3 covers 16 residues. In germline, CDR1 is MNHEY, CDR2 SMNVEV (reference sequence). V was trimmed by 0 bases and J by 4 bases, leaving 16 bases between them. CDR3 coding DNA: TGTGCCAGCAGTTTATCTCCAGGGGCTGGAGTGTACGAGCAGTACTTC. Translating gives CASSLSPGAGVYEQYF.

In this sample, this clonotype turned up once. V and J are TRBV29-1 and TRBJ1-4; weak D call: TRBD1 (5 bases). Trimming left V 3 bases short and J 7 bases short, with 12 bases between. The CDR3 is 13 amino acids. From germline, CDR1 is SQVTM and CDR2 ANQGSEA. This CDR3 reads CSVEAGRSEKLFF. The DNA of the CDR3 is TGCAGCGTTGAGGCAGGGAGGAGTGAAAAACTGTTTTTT.

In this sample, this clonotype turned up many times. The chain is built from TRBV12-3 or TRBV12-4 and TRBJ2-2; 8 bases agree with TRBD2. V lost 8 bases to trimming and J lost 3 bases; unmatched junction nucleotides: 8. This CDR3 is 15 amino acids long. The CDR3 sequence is CASDGGLGHTGELFF. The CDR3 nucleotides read TGTGCCAGCGATGGGGGACTAGGTCACACCGGGGAGCTGTTTTTT.

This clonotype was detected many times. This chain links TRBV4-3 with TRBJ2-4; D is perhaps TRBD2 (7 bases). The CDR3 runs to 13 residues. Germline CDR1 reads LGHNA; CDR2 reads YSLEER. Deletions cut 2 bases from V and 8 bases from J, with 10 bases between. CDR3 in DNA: TGCGCCAGCAGCCAACGGGGGGCGGACATTCAGTACTTC. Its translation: CASSQRGADIQYF.

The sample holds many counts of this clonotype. CDR3 in amino acids: CASRIGTSVYNEQFF. The DNA for the CDR3 is TGTGCCAGCAGAATCGGGACTAGCGTATACAATGAGCAGTTCTTC. This chain uses TRBV12-3 or TRBV12-4 with TRBJ2-1, with 10 positions matching TRBD2. The trim removed 6 bases at V and 4 bases at J, leaving 6 bases unmatched. This CDR3 region has 15 residues.

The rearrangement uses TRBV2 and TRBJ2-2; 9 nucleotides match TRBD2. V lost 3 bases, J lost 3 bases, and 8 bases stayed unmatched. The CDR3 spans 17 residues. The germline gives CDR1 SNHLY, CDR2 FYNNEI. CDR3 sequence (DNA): TGTGCCAGCAGTGATGGCGGGAGGGCCCGCCACACCGGGGAGCTGTTTTTT. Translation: CASSDGGRARHTGELFF.

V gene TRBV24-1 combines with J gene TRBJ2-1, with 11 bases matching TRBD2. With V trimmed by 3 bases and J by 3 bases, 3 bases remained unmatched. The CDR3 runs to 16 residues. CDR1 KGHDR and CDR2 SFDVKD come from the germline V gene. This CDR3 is CATSDRLAGYYNEQFF. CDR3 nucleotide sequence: TGTGCCACCAGTGATCGACTAGCGGGATACTACAATGAGCAGTTCTTC.

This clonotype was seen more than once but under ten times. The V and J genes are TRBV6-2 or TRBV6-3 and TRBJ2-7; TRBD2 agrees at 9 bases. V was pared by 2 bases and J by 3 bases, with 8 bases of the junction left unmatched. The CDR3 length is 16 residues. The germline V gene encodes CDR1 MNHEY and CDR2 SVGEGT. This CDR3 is CASSYPRAGGFYEQYF. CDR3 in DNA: TGTGCCAGCAGTTACCCGCGCGCGGGAGGGTTCTACGAGCAGTACTTC.

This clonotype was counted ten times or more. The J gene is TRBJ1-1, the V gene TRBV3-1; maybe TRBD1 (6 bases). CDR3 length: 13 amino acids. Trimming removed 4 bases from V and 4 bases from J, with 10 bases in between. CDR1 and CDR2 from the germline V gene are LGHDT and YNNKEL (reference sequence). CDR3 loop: CASSRDRITEAFF. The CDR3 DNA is TGTGCCAGCAGCCGTGACAGGATCACTGAAGCTTTCTTT.

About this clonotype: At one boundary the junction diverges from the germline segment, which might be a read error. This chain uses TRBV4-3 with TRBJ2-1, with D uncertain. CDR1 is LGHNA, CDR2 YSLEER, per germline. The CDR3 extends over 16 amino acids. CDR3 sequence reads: CATSQDLPSSYNEQFF. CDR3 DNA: TGCGCCACCAGCCAAGATTTGCCGAGCTCCTACAATGAGCAGTTCTTC.

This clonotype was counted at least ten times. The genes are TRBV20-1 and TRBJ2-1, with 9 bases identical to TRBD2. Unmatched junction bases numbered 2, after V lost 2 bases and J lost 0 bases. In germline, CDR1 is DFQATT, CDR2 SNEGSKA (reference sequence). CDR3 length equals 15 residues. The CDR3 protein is CSARKAGGSYNEQFF. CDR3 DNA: TGCAGTGCTAGAAAAGCGGGAGGCTCCTACAATGAGCAGTTCTTC.

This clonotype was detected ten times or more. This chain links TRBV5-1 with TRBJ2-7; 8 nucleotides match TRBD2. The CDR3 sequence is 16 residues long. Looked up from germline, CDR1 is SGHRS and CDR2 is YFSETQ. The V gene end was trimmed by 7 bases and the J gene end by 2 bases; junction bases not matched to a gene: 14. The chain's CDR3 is CASRKERSGLAYEQYF. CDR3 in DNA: TGCGCCAGCCGAAAGGAGCGGTCGGGACTAGCCTACGAGCAGTACTTC.

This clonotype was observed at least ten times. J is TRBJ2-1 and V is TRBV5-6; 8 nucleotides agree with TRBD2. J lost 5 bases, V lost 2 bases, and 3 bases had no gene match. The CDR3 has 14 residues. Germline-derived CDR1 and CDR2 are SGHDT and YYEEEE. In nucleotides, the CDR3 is TGTGCCAGCAGCTTTAGCGGGAATAACAATGAGCAGTTCTTC. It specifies CASSFSGNNNEQFF. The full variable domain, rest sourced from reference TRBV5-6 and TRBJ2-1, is DAGVTQSPTHLIKTRGQQVTLRCSPKSGHDTVSWYQQALGQGPQFIFQYYEEEERQRGNFPDRFSGHQFPNYSSELNVNALLLGDSALYLCASSFSGNNNEQFFGPGTRLTVL.

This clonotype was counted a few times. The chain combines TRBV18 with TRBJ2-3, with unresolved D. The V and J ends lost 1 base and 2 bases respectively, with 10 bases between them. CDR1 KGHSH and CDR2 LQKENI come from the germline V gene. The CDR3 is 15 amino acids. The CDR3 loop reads CASSPRGIATDTQYF. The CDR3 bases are TGTGCCAGCTCACCACGGGGTATTGCCACAGATACGCAGTATTTT.

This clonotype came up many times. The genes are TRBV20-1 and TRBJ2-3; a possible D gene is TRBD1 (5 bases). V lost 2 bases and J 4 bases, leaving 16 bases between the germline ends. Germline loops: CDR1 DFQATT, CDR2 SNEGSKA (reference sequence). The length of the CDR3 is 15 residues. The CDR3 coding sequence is TGCAGTGCTAGAACATTGACAGAGAACCCAGATACGCAGTATTTT. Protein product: CSARTLTENPDTQYF.

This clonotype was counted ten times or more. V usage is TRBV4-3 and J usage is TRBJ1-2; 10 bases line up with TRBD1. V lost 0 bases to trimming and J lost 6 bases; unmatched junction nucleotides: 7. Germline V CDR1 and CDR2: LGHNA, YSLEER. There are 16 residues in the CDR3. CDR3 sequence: CASSQEPGQGGNGYTF. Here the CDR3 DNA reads TGCGCCAGCAGCCAAGAACCCGGACAGGGGGGGAATGGCTACACCTTC.

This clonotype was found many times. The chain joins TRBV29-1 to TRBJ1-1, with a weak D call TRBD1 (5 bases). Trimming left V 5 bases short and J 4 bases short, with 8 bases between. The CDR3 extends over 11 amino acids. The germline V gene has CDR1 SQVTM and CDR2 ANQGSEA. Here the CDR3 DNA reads TGCAGCGTTCAGGGCGGCACTGAAGCTTTCTTT. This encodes CSVQGGTEAFF.

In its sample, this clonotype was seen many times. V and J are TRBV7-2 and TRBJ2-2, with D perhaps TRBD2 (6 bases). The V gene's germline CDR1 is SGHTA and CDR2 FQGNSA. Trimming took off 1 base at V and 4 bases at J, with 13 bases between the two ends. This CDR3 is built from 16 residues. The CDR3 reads CASSLVLAISTGELFF. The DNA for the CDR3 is TGTGCCAGCAGCTTAGTGCTAGCGATAAGCACCGGGGAGCTGTTTTTT.

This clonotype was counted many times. Written as DNA, the CDR3 is TGTGCCACCAGTGGAGGGGGGCCCTCCTACGAGCAGTACTTC. Residues: CATSGGGPSYEQYF. The gene calls are TRBV24-1 and TRBJ2-7; either TRBD1 or TRBD2 may fit D (6 bases each). The V end was cut by 5 bases, the J end by 0 bases, with 10 bases between. Looked up from germline, CDR1 is KGHDR and CDR2 is SFDVKD. The CDR3 runs to 14 residues.

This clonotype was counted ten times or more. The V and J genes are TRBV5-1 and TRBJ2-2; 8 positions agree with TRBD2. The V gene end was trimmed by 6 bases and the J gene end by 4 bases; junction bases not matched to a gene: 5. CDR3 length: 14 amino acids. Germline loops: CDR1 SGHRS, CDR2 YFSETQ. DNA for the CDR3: TGCGCCAGCACCATAAGCGGGGGCACCGGGGAGCTGTTTTTT. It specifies CASTISGGTGELFF.

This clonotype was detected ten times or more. Here the CDR3 DNA reads TGCAGCGTTGCGGAGGGCAACAATCAGCCCCAGCATTTT. The encoded protein is CSVAEGNNQPQHF. V and J are TRBV29-1 and TRBJ1-5; D is uncertain. CDR3 length equals 13 residues. Per the germline V gene, CDR1 is SQVTM and CDR2 is ANQGSEA. Deletions cut 4 bases from V and 3 bases from J, with 10 bases between.

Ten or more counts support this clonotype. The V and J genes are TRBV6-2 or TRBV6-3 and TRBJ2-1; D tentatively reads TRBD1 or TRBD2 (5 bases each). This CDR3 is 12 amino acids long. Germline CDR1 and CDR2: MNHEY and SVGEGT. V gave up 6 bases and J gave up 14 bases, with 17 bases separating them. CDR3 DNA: TGTGCCAGCAGCTACCGAGCGGCAGGGAAGTTCTTC. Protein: CASSYRAAGKFF.

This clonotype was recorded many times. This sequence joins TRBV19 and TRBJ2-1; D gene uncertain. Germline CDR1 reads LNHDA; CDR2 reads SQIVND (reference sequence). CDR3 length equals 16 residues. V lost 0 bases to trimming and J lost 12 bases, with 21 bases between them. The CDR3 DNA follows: TGTGCCAGTAGTATAGATGGTAGCTATCCCTCTCGAGCGCAGTTCTTC. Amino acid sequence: CASSIDGSYPSRAQFF.

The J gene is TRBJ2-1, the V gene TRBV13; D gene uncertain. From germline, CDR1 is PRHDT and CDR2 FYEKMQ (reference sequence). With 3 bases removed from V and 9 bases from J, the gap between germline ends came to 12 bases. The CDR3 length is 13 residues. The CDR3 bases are TGTGCCAGCAGCTTCGAAAGTATGCGTGAGCAGTTCTTC. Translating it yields CASSFESMREQFF.

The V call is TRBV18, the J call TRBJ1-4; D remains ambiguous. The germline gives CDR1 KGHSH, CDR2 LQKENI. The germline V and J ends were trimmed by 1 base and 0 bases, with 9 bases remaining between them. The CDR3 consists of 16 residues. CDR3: CASSPQYGTTNEKLFF. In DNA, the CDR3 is TGTGCCAGCTCACCACAGTACGGAACAACTAATGAAAAACTGTTTTTT.

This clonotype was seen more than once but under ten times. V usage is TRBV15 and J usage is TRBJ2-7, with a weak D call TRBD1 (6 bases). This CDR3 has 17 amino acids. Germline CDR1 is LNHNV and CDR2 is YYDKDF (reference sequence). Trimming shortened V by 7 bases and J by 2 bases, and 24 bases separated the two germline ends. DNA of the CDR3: TGTGCCACCACCCCGGACAGAGTATCAATATCAACCTACGAGCAGTACTTC. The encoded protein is CATTPDRVSISTYEQYF.

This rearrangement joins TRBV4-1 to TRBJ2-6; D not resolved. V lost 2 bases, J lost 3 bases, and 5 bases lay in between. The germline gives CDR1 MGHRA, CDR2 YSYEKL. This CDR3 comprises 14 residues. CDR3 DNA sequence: TGCGCCAGCAGCCAACTCGGTGGGGCCAACGTCCTGACTTTC. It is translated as CASSQLGGANVLTF.

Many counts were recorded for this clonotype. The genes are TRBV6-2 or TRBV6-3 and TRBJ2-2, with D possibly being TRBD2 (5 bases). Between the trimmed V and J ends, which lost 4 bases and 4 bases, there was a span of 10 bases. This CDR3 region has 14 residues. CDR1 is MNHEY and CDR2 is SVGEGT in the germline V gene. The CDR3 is CASSFGGGTGELFF. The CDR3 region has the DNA TGTGCCAGCAGTTTCGGTGGAGGCACCGGGGAGCTGTTTTTT.

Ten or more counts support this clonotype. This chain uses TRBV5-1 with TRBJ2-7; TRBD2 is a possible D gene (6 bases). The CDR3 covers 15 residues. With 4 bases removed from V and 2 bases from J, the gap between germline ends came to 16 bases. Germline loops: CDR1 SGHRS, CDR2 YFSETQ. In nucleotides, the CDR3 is TGCGCCAGCAGCCCCGGGGACTTCGCGACCTACGAGCAGTACTTC. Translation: CASSPGDFATYEQYF.

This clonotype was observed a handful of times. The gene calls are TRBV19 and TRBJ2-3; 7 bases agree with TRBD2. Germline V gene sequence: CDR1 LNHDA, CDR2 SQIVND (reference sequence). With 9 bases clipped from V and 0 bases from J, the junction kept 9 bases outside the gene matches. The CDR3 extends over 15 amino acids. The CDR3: CARAPGRKSTDTQYF. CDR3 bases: TGTGCCAGAGCTCCCGGGAGGAAGAGCACAGATACGCAGTATTTT.